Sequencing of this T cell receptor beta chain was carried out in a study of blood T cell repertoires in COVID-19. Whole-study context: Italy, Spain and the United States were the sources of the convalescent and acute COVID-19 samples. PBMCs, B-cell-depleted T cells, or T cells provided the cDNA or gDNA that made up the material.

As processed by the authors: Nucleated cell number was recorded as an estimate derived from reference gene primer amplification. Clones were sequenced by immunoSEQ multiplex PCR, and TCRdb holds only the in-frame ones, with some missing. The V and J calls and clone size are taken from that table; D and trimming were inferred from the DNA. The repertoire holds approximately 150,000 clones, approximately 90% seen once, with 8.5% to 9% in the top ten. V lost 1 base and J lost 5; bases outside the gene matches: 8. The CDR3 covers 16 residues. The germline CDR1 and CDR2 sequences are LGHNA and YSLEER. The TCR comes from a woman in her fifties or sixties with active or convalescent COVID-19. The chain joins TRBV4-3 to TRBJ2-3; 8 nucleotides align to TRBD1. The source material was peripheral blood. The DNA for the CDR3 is TGCGCCAGCAGCCAAGGGACAGGGAGTGGAGGAGATACGCAGTATTTT. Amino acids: CASSQGTGSGGDTQYF.